This TCR beta chain derives from a study of cytomegalovirus exposure and HLA in healthy donors. Study conclusions and caveats: Exclusion applied to some V segments, including TRBV6-2 and TRBV6-3, as they were indistinguishable. In a later analysis, TCR association rates varied by HLA locus: DRB1 most, HLA-C fewest. It is likely that the observed cluster of highly shared sequence variants was a sequencing artifact.

The CDR3 runs 15 residues. V was pared by 7 bases and J by 5 bases, with 13 bases of the junction left unmatched. Germline V gene lookup returns CDR1 MNHNS and CDR2 SASEGT. Both 60 Vbeta primers and 13 Jbeta primers went into the PCR. The protocol was immunoSEQ multiplex PCR, while the TCRdb copy is restricted to in-frame clones and leaves out a portion. The sample holds approximately 110,000 clones, 65% to 85% seen once. As for this clone: Its cognate antigen is unknown.

The sequencing sample was made of PBMCs. J is TRBJ1-1 and V is TRBV6-1; 7 bases align to TRBD1. This receptor was identified in a woman aged 25 to 39 in good health and CMV-seropositive. CDR3 loop: CASIFEDRSCTEAFF. CDR3 sequence (DNA): TGTGCCAGCATATTCGAGGACAGGAGCTGTACTGAAGCTTTCTTT.